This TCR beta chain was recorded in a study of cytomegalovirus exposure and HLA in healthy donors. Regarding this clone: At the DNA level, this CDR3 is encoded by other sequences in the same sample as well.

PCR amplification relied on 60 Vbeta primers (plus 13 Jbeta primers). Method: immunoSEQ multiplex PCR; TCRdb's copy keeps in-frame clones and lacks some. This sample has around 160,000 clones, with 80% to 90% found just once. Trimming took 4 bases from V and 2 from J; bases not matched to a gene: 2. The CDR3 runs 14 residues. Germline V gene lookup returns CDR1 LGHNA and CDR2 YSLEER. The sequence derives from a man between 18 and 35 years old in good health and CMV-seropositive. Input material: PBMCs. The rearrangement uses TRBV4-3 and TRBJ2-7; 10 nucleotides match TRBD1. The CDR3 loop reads CASSPGTGAYEQYF. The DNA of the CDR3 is TGCGCCAGCAGCCCCGGGACAGGGGCCTACGAGCAGTACTTC.